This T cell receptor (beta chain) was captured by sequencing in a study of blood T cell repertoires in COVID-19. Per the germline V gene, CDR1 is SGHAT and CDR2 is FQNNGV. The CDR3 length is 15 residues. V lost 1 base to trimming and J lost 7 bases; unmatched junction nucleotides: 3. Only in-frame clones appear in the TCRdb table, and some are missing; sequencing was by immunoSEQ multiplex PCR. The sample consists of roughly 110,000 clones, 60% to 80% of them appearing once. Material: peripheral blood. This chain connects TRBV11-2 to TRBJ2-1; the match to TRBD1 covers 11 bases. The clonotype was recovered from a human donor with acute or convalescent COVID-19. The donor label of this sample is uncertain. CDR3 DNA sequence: TGTGCCAGCAGCTTAGTAGGACAGGGGGCGAATGAGCAGTTCTTC. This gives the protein CASSLVGQGANEQFF. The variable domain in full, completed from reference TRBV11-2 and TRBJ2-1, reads EAGVAQSPRYKIIEKRQSVAFWCNPISGHATLYWYQQILGQGPKLLIQFQNNGVVDDSQLPKDRFSAERLKGVDSTLKIQPAKLEDSAVYLCASSLVGQGANEQFFGPGTRLTVL.